A single sample is the source of the 17 T cell receptor beta chains below, sequenced in a study of Graves' ophthalmopathy and Graves' hyperthyroidism. Using RNA transcripts, the TCR beta CDR3 regions were amplified. RT-PCR was first run with HTBI primers, then multiplex PCR in a second round. TCRdb reprocessed the multiplex PCR reads with MiXCR, giving one entry per CDR3 protein. This table holds some 520,000 distinct CDR3 sequences, 13% to 15% found once. The sequencing input was blood. The receptors shown here come from a woman between 25 and 40 years old with Graves' ophthalmopathy.

The sample holds many counts of this clonotype. This sequence joins TRBV29-1 and TRBJ1-1; a possible D gene is TRBD1 (5 bases). V dropped 8 bases and J dropped 1 base, with 11 bases sitting between them. Germline CDR1 is SQVTM and CDR2 is ANQGSEA. There are 12 residues in the CDR3. Written as DNA, the CDR3 is TGCAGCTTACGGGGCAGGAACACTGAAGCTTTCTTT. It is translated as CSLRGRNTEAFF.

This clonotype showed up many times. V and J are TRBV24-1 and TRBJ2-7; D perhaps matches TRBD1 (6 bases). Germline V gene data show CDR1 as KGHDR and CDR2 as SFDVKD. Trimming cost V 5 bases and J 0 bases, with 10 bases left between them. The CDR3 has 14 amino acids. The CDR3 DNA follows: TGTGCCACCAGTGGCAGGGGACCCTCCTACGAGCAGTACTTC. This encodes CATSGRGPSYEQYF.

The CDR3 nucleotides are TGTGCCAGTAGTACAGGACAGGCACCCGGGACCCTCCACTTT. Amino acid sequence: CASSTGQAPGTLHF. The chain joins TRBV19 to TRBJ1-6; the match to TRBD1 covers 7 bases. Germline V lookup: CDR1 LNHDA, CDR2 SQIVND (reference sequence). The CDR3 runs 14 residues. J gave up 14 bases and V 4 bases, and 11 bases lay outside the gene matches.

The chain links TRBV29-1 to TRBJ2-7; possibly TRBD1 for D (5 bases). CDR1 SQVTM and CDR2 ANQGSEA come from the germline V gene. The CDR3 consists of 14 residues. V dropped 3 bases and J dropped 7 bases, with 19 bases sitting between them. In nucleotides, the CDR3 is TGCAGCGTTGAGGCCCCCGACAGCCTTAGGGAGCAGTACTTC. Encoded protein: CSVEAPDSLREQYF.

This clonotype was detected a few times. The chain joins TRBV5-1 to TRBJ2-4; 8 bases fit TRBD2. The germline V gene encodes CDR1 SGHRS and CDR2 YFSETQ. V was pared by 4 bases and J by 5 bases, with 5 bases of the junction left unmatched. CDR3 length equals 14 residues. Here the CDR3 DNA reads TGCGCCAGCAGCCCCACTAGCGGAGAAAACATTCAGTACTTC. It is translated as CASSPTSGENIQYF.

The genes are TRBV6-1 and TRBJ1-5, with a tentative D call TRBD1 (5 bases). This CDR3 spans 16 amino acids. The germline V and J ends were trimmed by 6 bases and 6 bases, with 21 bases remaining between them. Germline assignment: CDR1 MNHNS and CDR2 SASEGT. CDR3 sequence (DNA): TGTGCCAGCAGCACGGCGACAGAGTTCGGAGGTCAGCCCCAGCATTTT. Its protein is CASSTATEFGGQPQHF.

Many counts were recorded for this clonotype. The gene calls are TRBV6-2 or TRBV6-3 and TRBJ2-7, with TRBD2 identical over 7 bases. This CDR3 has 16 residues. Germline lookup yields CDR1 MNHEY and CDR2 SVGEGT. V shed 6 bases and J 3 bases; nucleotides not matched to a gene: 14. This chain's CDR3 is CASRKGGLTTVYEQYF. The CDR3 DNA is TGTGCCAGCAGAAAGGGAGGGTTAACAACTGTCTACGAGCAGTACTTC.

This clonotype was recorded many times. This rearrangement joins TRBV25-1 to TRBJ2-2, with 9 bases aligning to TRBD1. Germline trimming cut 5 bases from V and 3 bases from J; bases unmatched to any gene: 7. Germline CDR1 MGHDK, CDR2 SYGVNS. The CDR3 length is 16 residues. CDR3 sequence reads: CASSIGTGIHTGELFF. The CDR3, as DNA: TGTGCCAGCAGTATCGGGACAGGGATACACACCGGGGAGCTGTTTTTT.

This clonotype was recorded at least ten times. The chain is built from TRBV6-5 and TRBJ1-1; no clear D. From germline, CDR1 is MNHEY and CDR2 SVGAGI. CDR3 length: 13 residues. Trimming cost V 6 bases and J 7 bases, with 15 bases left between them. CDR3: CASRPTGTLEAFF. The CDR3 region has the DNA TGTGCCAGCAGGCCCACGGGCACCCTTGAAGCTTTCTTT.

This clonotype was seen at least ten times. This CDR3 is CASSLPRNTEAFF. The CDR3 nucleotides are TGTGCCAGCAGCCTGCCACGGAACACTGAAGCTTTCTTT. The chain employs TRBV28 and TRBJ1-1; D gene ambiguous. The CDR3 covers 13 residues. The V and J ends lost 6 bases and 1 base respectively, with 9 bases between them. Germline V gives CDR1 MDHEN, CDR2 SYDVKM.

This clonotype was detected a few times. The chain employs TRBV6-2 or TRBV6-3 and TRBJ2-5, with D possibly matching TRBD2 (7 bases). CDR3 length equals 16 residues. V was shortened by 0 bases and J by 5 bases, with 16 bases between the two germline ends. The V gene's germline CDR1 is MNHEY and CDR2 SVGEGT. The CDR3 protein is CASSYSTGGTSETQYF. The CDR3 nucleotides read TGTGCCAGCAGTTACTCGACGGGGGGCACGTCGGAGACCCAGTACTTC.

Regarding this clonotype: A junction end diverges from the germline sequence, so it may reflect a read error. This chain uses TRBV27 with TRBJ2-1, with 14 bases fitting TRBD2. The germline V gene has CDR1 MNHEY and CDR2 SMNVEV (reference sequence). The CDR3 loop spans 17 amino acids. As DNA, the CDR3 is TGTGCCAGCAGTTATGAGGGACTAGCGGGAGTATACAATGAGAAGTTCTTC. The encoded protein is CASSYEGLAGVYNEKFF.

Concerning this clonotype: A much bigger clone sits one base away, suggesting this may be a read error. The chain links TRBV6-5 to TRBJ1-1, with D possibly matching TRBD1 (6 bases). V was clipped by 11 bases and J by 0 bases, with 16 bases between them. There are 14 residues in the CDR3. CDR1 and CDR2 from the germline V gene are MNHEY and SVGAGI. CDR3 nucleotides: TGTGCCTGCGGGTACAGGGCGCTGAACACTGAAGCTTTCTTT. It translates to CACGYRALNTEAFF.

A note on this clonotype: A read error may account for a junction end that differs from germline. The rearrangement uses TRBV9 and TRBJ2-5; D call uncertain. Germline V lookup: CDR1 SGDLS, CDR2 YYNGEE. The CDR3 length is 20 residues. Here the CDR3 reads CASSVDSQFSPRQYQEAQYF. CDR3 in DNA: TGTGCCAGCAGCGTAGATTCTCAATTTAGCCCGAGACAATACCAAGAGGCCCAGTACTTC. Filled out from reference TRBV9 and TRBJ2-5, the complete variable domain reads DSGVTQTPKHLITATGQRVTLRCSPRSGDLSVYWYQQSLDQGLQFLIQYYNGEERAKGNILERFSAQQFPDLHSELNLSSLELGDSALYFCASSVDSQFSPRQYQEAQYFGPGTRLLVL.

With regard to this clonotype: A much bigger clone sits one base away, suggesting this may be a read error. The V gene is TRBV28, the J gene TRBJ2-7; 9 nucleotides agree with TRBD1. The CDR3 has 12 amino acids. The J segment lost 5 bases and the V segment lost 10 bases, leaving 6 bases of the junction unmatched. CDR1 is MDHEN and CDR2 is SYDVKM in the germline V gene. The CDR3 DNA reads as TGTGCCATCCGGACAGGGGAAAACGAGCAGTACTTC. Translating it yields CAIRTGENEQYF.

This clonotype has ten or more counts. Here the CDR3 reads CASSFTGHGTGELFF. Here the CDR3 DNA reads TGTGCCAGCAGCTTCACCGGGCATGGAACCGGGGAGCTGTTTTTT. The chain has TRBV7-9 and TRBJ2-2; D unclear. The CDR3 covers 15 residues. The V end lost 3 bases, the J end lost 5 bases, and 13 bases lay between the germline ends. Germline CDR1 reads SEHNR; CDR2 reads FQNEAQ (reference sequence).

This clonotype was observed at least ten times. The gene calls are TRBV25-1 and TRBJ2-7; 10 bases fit TRBD2. The germline gives CDR1 MGHDK, CDR2 SYGVNS. The J segment lost 2 bases and the V segment lost 5 bases, leaving 9 bases of the junction unmatched. The length of the CDR3 is 16 residues. CDR3 in DNA: TGTGCCAGCAGTCCCGGGACTAGCGTGGCAACCTACGAGCAGTACTTC. Translation: CASSPGTSVATYEQYF.